These T cell receptor beta chains were read from a single sample in a study of regulatory T cells in long-lasting Graves disease. TCRdb redid the calling of the multiplex PCR reads with MiXCR, one entry per CDR3 protein. This table has roughly 430,000 distinct CDR3 sequences, about 15% appearing once. The data were also submitted as part of a second study, on T cells in Graves' hyperthyroidism and ophthalmopathy.

This specimen was peripheral blood mononuclear cells (PBMCs), taken at new diagnosis, from a patient treated with antithyroid drugs. The source of these receptors is a woman in her twenties or thirties with Graves disease. The conserved cysteine and the conserved F or W are not part of the CDR3 here.

cdr3_aa: ASSRMGLAESIGSYNEQF
v_call: TRBV12-3/TRBV12-4
cdr3_length: 18
j_call: TRBJ2-1

cdr3_aa: AWSRQSSYEQY
v_call: TRBV30
cdr3_length: 11
j_call: TRBJ2-7

cdr3_aa: ASSPRQGLSPGELF
v_call: TRBV5-1
cdr3_length: 14
j_call: TRBJ2-2

cdr3_aa: ASSQGLPPNTEAF
v_call: TRBV3-1
cdr3_length: 13
j_call: TRBJ1-1

cdr3_aa: ASSSSSSGANVLT
v_call: TRBV6-5
cdr3_length: 13
j_call: TRBJ2-6

cdr3_aa: ASSLRGGVPNEQF
v_call: TRBV7-7
cdr3_length: 13
j_call: TRBJ2-1

cdr3_aa: ASSTVGGNTIY
v_call: TRBV5-1
cdr3_length: 11
j_call: TRBJ1-3

cdr3_aa: ASSPIAGVSYEQY
v_call: TRBV19
cdr3_length: 13
j_call: TRBJ2-7

cdr3_aa: SARDARGFSNQPQH
v_call: TRBV20-1
cdr3_length: 14
j_call: TRBJ1-5

cdr3_aa: SGVGDEQF
v_call: TRBV29-1
cdr3_length: 8
j_call: TRBJ2-1

cdr3_aa: ASSRLLGTDTQY
v_call: TRBV11-2
cdr3_length: 12
j_call: TRBJ2-3

cdr3_aa: ASSLSTGGSYEQY
v_call: TRBV28
cdr3_length: 13
j_call: TRBJ2-7

cdr3_aa: SARGAQGENTEAF
v_call: TRBV20-1
cdr3_length: 13
j_call: TRBJ1-1

cdr3_aa: SASTPFDTQGDYT
v_call: TRBV20-1
cdr3_length: 13
j_call: TRBJ1-2

cdr3_aa: SASWAGISNQPQH
v_call: TRBV20-1
cdr3_length: 13
j_call: TRBJ1-5

cdr3_aa: ATNRAGVNTEAF
v_call: TRBV28
cdr3_length: 12
j_call: TRBJ1-1

cdr3_aa: ASSKGRQGGRELF
v_call: TRBV6-1
cdr3_length: 13
j_call: TRBJ1-4

cdr3_aa: ASSPGQGGPYEQY
v_call: TRBV27
cdr3_length: 13
j_call: TRBJ2-7

cdr3_aa: SVTEPRQRIYGYT
v_call: TRBV29-1
cdr3_length: 13
j_call: TRBJ1-2

cdr3_aa: ASSSGRDEQF
v_call: TRBV28
cdr3_length: 10
j_call: TRBJ2-1

cdr3_aa: ASSSGSAWTGGDGSTGEPF
v_call: TRBV5-1
cdr3_length: 19
j_call: TRBJ2-2

cdr3_aa: ASSISSGSMNEQF
v_call: TRBV19
cdr3_length: 13
j_call: TRBJ2-1

cdr3_aa: ASSPRIPWTNEKLF
v_call: TRBV28
cdr3_length: 14
j_call: TRBJ1-4

cdr3_aa: ASSLGTRGRESYEQY
v_call: TRBV7-9
cdr3_length: 15
j_call: TRBJ2-7

cdr3_aa: SARERTGGTGELF
v_call: TRBV20-1
cdr3_length: 13
j_call: TRBJ2-2

cdr3_aa: ASSFSVYNEQF
v_call: TRBV28
cdr3_length: 11
j_call: TRBJ2-1

cdr3_aa: AWKGGATYEQY
v_call: TRBV30
cdr3_length: 11
j_call: TRBJ2-7

cdr3_aa: ASSLSVTSGRTPTGIYEQY
v_call: TRBV5-1
cdr3_length: 19
j_call: TRBJ2-7

cdr3_aa: ASSLIDDSTDTQY
v_call: TRBV28
cdr3_length: 13
j_call: TRBJ2-3

cdr3_aa: ASSSQISSYEQY
v_call: TRBV27
cdr3_length: 12
j_call: TRBJ2-7

cdr3_aa: ATDSTENTEAF
v_call: TRBV11-2
cdr3_length: 11
j_call: TRBJ1-1

cdr3_aa: ASSFRHRLADTQY
v_call: TRBV27
cdr3_length: 13
j_call: TRBJ2-3

cdr3_aa: ASSQRGKNEQF
v_call: TRBV5-4
cdr3_length: 11
j_call: TRBJ2-1

cdr3_aa: ASRGDGLPEQY
v_call: TRBV2
cdr3_length: 11
j_call: TRBJ2-7

cdr3_aa: SAGGTSGSYNEQF
v_call: TRBV29-1
cdr3_length: 13
j_call: TRBJ2-1

cdr3_aa: ASSERAGVNEQY
v_call: TRBV2
cdr3_length: 12
j_call: TRBJ2-7

cdr3_aa: AWSWDRSNTEAF
v_call: TRBV30
cdr3_length: 12
j_call: TRBJ1-1